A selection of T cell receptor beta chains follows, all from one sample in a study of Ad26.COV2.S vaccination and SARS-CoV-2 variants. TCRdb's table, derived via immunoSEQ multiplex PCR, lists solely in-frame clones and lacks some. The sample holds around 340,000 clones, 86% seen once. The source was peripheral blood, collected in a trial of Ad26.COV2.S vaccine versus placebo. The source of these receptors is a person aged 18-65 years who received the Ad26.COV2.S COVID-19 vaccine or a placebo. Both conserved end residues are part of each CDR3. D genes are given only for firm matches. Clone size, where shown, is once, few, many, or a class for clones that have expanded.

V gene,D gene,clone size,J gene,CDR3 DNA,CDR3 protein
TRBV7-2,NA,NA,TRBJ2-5,TGTGCCAGCAGCTTAGGCCCCTTATGGAAAGAGACCCAGTACTTC,CASSLGPLWKETQYF
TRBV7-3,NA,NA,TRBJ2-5,TGTGCCAGCAGCCCGGGGGCTCTTACCCAAGAGACCCAGTACTTC,CASSPGALTQETQYF
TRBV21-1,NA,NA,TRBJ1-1,TGTGCCAGCAGCAAAGAGACAGGGGACCTCTTCACTGAAGCTTTCTTT,CASSKETGDLFTEAFF
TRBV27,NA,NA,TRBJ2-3,TGTGCCAGCAGTTTCGAGAGCACAGATACGCAGTATTTT,CASSFESTDTQYF
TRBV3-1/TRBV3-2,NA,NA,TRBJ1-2,TGTGCCAGCAGCCCGGGACTTGGGGGCTACACCTTC,CASSPGLGGYTF
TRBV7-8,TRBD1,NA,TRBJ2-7,TGTGCCAGCAGCCTCGGGACAGGGTTCCACGAGCAGTACTTC,CASSLGTGFHEQYF
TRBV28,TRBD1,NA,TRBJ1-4,TGTGCCAGCAGTTTATTGGGACAGGGGCCTAATGAAAAACTGTTTTTT,CASSLLGQGPNEKLFF
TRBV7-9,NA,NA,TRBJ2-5,TGTGCCAGCAGCTTCTGGACTGAGAGGTCAGAGACCCAGTACTTC,CASSFWTERSETQYF
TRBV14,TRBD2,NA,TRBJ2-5,TGTGCCAGCAGCCGAACTAGCGGGGGGCAAGAGACCCAGTACTTC,CASSRTSGGQETQYF
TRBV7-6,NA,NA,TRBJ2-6,TGTGCCAGCAGCCCGCCCGTAGGGGCCAACGTCCTGACTTTC,CASSPPVGANVLTF
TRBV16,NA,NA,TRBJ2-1,TGTGCCAGCAGCCAAGCAGGGGTAAATGAGCAGTTCTTC,CASSQAGVNEQFF
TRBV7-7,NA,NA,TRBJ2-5,TGTGCCAGCAGCTTAGGCAGGGGCATGGGTGAGACCCAGTACTTC,CASSLGRGMGETQYF
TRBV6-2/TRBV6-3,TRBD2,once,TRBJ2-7,TGTGCCAGCAGTTACACCCCGGGACTAGCGGGACTAAACTCCTACGAGCAGTACTTC,CASSYTPGLAGLNSYEQYF
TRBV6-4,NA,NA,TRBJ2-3,TGTGCCAGCAGTGACTCTGGGGGATACACAGATACGCAGTATTTT,CASSDSGGYTDTQYF
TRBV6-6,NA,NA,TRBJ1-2,TGTGCCAGCAGTTGGGCATCGGACAGTAACTATGGCTACACCTTC,CASSWASDSNYGYTF
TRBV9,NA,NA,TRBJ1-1,TGTGCCAGCAGCGATGGTTTCCCGGGCACTGAAGCTTTCTTT,CASSDGFPGTEAFF
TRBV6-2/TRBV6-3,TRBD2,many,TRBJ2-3,TGTGCCAGCAGTTACGTCCTGGCGGGAGGAGGCACAGATACGCAGTATTTT,CASSYVLAGGGTDTQYF
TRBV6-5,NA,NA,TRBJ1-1,TGTGCCAGCAGCCGACGGTGGGGGAACACTGAAGCTTTCTTT,CASSRRWGNTEAFF
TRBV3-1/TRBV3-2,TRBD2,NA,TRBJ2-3,TGTGCCAGCAGCCAAACTCTAGCGGACACAGATACGCAGTATTTT,CASSQTLADTDTQYF
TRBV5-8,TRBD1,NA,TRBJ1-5,TGTGCCAGCAGCTTGGGGCAGGGGGGAAGCAATCAGCCCCAGCATTTT,CASSLGQGGSNQPQHF
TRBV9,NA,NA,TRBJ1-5,TGTGCCAGCAGCGTAGGGCCCAGTGGCGCTCAGCCCCAGCATTTT,CASSVGPSGAQPQHF
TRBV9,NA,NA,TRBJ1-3,TGTGCCAGCAGCGTAGAAGGCCAGAACTTTGGAAACACCATATATTTT,CASSVEGQNFGNTIYF
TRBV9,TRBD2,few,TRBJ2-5,TGTGCCAGCAGCGTGACTGGACTAGCGGGAAAGGAGACCCAGTACTTC,CASSVTGLAGKETQYF
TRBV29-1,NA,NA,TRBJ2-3,TGCAGCGTCGCTACTTTAGAACTTGTGGAGGGCACAGATACGCAGTATTTT,CSVATLELVEGTDTQYF
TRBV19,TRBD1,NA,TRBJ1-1,TGTGCCAGTAATATCGGACAGGGCGGCACTGAAGCTTTCTTT,CASNIGQGGTEAFF
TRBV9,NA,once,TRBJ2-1,TGTGCCAGCAGCGTAGAGCCCATGCACAATGAGCAGTTCTTC,CASSVEPMHNEQFF
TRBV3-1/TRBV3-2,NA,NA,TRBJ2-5,TGTGCCAGCAGCCAAGGTCGGGGTTCAGAGACCCAGTACTTC,CASSQGRGSETQYF
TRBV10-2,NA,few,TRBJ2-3,TGCGCCAGCAATGCTGGACCCCAGAGGGATACGCAGTATTTT,CASNAGPQRDTQYF
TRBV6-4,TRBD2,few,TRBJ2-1,TGTGCCAGCAGTGAGGGTAGCGGGAGGCTTAATGAGCAGTTCTTC,CASSEGSGRLNEQFF
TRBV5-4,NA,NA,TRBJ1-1,TGTGCCAGCAGCCAAGATTCCATGAACACTGAAGCTTTCTTT,CASSQDSMNTEAFF
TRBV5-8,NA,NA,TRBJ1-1,TGTGCCAGCAGCTTGGGGGGGAAGAACACTGAAGCTTTCTTT,CASSLGGKNTEAFF
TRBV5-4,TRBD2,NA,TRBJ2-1,TGTGCCAGCAGCTTGGCAGGACTAGCGGGGGTAAATGAGCAGTTCTTC,CASSLAGLAGVNEQFF
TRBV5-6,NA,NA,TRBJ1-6,TGTGCCAGCAGCTTGATAGGTGATGGTTCACCCCTCCACTTT,CASSLIGDGSPLHF
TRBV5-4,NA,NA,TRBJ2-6,TGTGCCAGCAGCTTGACACTCTCTGGGGCCAACGTCCTGACTTTC,CASSLTLSGANVLTF
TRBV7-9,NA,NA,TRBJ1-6,TGTGCCAGCAGCCCCCCTCGAGCAGTTCCACCCCTCCACTTT,CASSPPRAVPPLHF
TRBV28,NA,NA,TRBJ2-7,TGTGCCAGCAGTCCCCCCCCTGGGTACGAGCAGTACTTC,CASSPPPGYEQYF
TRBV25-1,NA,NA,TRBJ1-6,TGTGCCAGCAGTGAATTGTTACAGGGAAATTCACCCCTCCACTTT,CASSELLQGNSPLHF
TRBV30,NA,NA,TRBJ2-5,TGTGCCTTGGACCGGCGGGGTGAGGGAGAGACCCAGTACTTC,CALDRRGEGETQYF
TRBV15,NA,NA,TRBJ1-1,TGTGCCACCAGCAGAGCTGTGACCTACACTGAAGCTTTCTTT,CATSRAVTYTEAFF
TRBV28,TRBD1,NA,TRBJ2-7,TGTGCCAGCAGCTTCCGGACAGGGCGCTACGAGCAGTACTTC,CASSFRTGRYEQYF